The present TCR beta chain was sequenced within a study of shared clonotypes between healthy human individuals. Study-wide background: Researchers assigned three CD4 naive, three CD4 memory, two CD8 naive and one CD8 memory plate to each donor.

Germline V gene sequence: CDR1 LNHDA, CDR2 SQIVND (reference sequence). V gave up 1 base and J gave up 7 bases, with 10 bases separating them. CDR3 length equals 14 residues. Naive CD8 cells lacked CD45RO, underwent positive selection for CCR7 and left out terminally differentiated effector memory CD45RA+ cells. DNA at 200 ng, 25,000 to 35,000 T cell genomes, went into sorted-subset replicate PCRs. Generated by immunoSEQ multiplex PCR, the TCRdb table keeps only in-frame clones and is missing some. Of some 1,900,000 clones listed, about 95% are singletons. Source material: naive CD8+ T cells sorted from blood. This receptor was obtained from a man aged 18 to 30 in good health. This rearrangement joins TRBV19 to TRBJ2-2; unclear D gene. DNA for the CDR3: TGTGCCAGTAGTATAGGCCGATACCGCGGGGAGCTGTTTTTT. Protein sequence: CASSIGRYRGELFF.